The next 4 T cell receptor beta chains were all read from a single sample in a study of T cell responses to AZD1222 COVID-19 vaccine. Measured with immunoSEQ multiplex PCR; TCRdb has only the in-frame clones, and not every one. Among roughly 91,000 clones listed, about 92% were seen once. Sample: peripheral blood, taken on day 0 of AZD1222 vaccination. Receptors originate from an adult in good health.

The gene calls are TRBV27 and TRBJ1-4; possible D gene TRBD1, 5 bases. V lost 6 bases to trimming and J lost 7 bases, with 15 bases between them. Germline CDR1 and CDR2: MNHEY and SMNVEV (reference sequence). The CDR3 has 14 residues. The CDR3 bases are TGTGCCAGCAGACGCCAGGGCCTCGGTGAAAAACTGTTTTTT. Its translation: CASRRQGLGEKLFF. The whole variable domain, remainder taken from reference TRBV27 and TRBJ1-4, is EAQVTQNPRYLITVTGKKLTVTCSQNMNHEYMSWYRQDPGLGLRQIYYSMNVEVTDKGDVPEGYKVSRKEKRNFPLILESPSPNQTSLYFCASRRQGLGEKLFFGSGTQLSVL.

The chain employs TRBV5-5 and TRBJ2-7; D remains unclear. Germline V gene lookup returns CDR1 SGHKS and CDR2 YYEKEE (reference sequence). There are 15 residues in the CDR3. V lost 3 bases, J lost 5 bases, and 18 bases lay in between. The CDR3 sequence: CASSSQTRLNNEQYF. CDR3 bases: TGTGCCAGCAGCTCTCAGACAAGACTGAACAACGAGCAGTACTTC.

This rearrangement joins TRBV12-3 or TRBV12-4 to TRBJ1-2; D ambiguous. Between the trimmed V and J ends, which lost 5 bases and 5 bases, there was a span of 12 bases. The CDR3 runs to 13 residues. This CDR3 reads CASSTPGKYGYTF. CDR3 DNA: TGTGCCAGCAGTACCCCGGGGAAGTATGGCTACACCTTC.

The table lists this clone with a count of one. The chain couples TRBV18 to TRBJ1-1; D is possibly TRBD1 (5 bases). Germline lookup yields CDR1 KGHSH and CDR2 LQKENI. The CDR3 contains 14 residues. The V gene lost 2 bases and the J gene lost 0 bases, with 7 bases spanning the gap. The CDR3 DNA reads TGTGCCAGCTCACCAGGGGGGATGAACACTGAAGCTTTCTTT. Its translation: CASSPGGMNTEAFF.